This TCR beta chain was profiled in a study of T cells in Graves' hyperthyroidism and ophthalmopathy. Study context: Sampling of peripheral blood happened at initial diagnosis, prior to any treatment.

Reasons for excluding patients were uncontrolled infection, other autoimmune disease, pregnancy or lactation. Researchers amplified the TCR beta CDR3 regions from RNA transcripts. HTBI primers were employed in a first-round RT-PCR of the TCR CDR3. TCRdb itself ran the multiplex PCR reads through MiXCR, one entry per CDR3 protein. The sample carries 350,000 to 450,000 distinct CDR3 sequences, over 12% recorded once. This TCR was sampled from a man in his forties or fifties with Graves' ophthalmopathy. Sequenced: blood.

The CDR3 DNA is TGTGCCAGCAGTCCTCGACTAGCGGCCTCCTACGAGCAGTACTTC. Translating it yields CASSPRLAASYEQYF. The V gene is TRBV28, the J gene TRBJ2-7; 9 nucleotides match TRBD2. Germline CDR1 reads MDHEN; CDR2 reads SYDVKM. This CDR3 spans 15 amino acids. The V segment lost 5 bases and the J segment 0 bases; nucleotides outside the gene matches: 5.